This T cell receptor beta chain appears in the sequencing data of a study of T cells after yellow fever vaccination (dated by TCRdb to about 2019). Background on the whole study: The SMART-Seq v4 Ultra Low Input RNA kit was used to prepare libraries from fractions with low cell numbers. To follow T-cell clones before and after both primary and booster YFV17D yellow fever vaccination, bulk TCR alpha and beta repertoires underwent longitudinal sequencing. Two healthy male donors, one aged 18 to 29 and one aged 30 to 40 years, were included in the cohort. Blood was collected at multiple timepoints before and after primary and secondary immunization, and bulk PBMC replicates and cell subsets were isolated. Beyond this particular receptor, the publication reports: A small share of clonotypes occurred in both CD4 and CD8 compartments, likely arising from convergent recombination. The study included only two donors, which limits how far the findings can be generalized. Compared with the primary T-cell response, the secondary T-cell response was weaker but faster, peaking on day 5 rather than day 15. Computational filtering was needed because FACS-sorted repertoires could contain abundant contaminating clonotypes from the bulk population. After the booster, most of the clones that had expanded following primary vaccination were detected again (roughly 96% of CD4 and 80% to 90% of CD8), which suggests that memory was broadly maintained.

TCR cDNA was synthesized by 5'RACE template switching, through which a universal primer site and unique molecular identifiers were introduced. cDNA synthesis was primed from both the TCR alpha and TCR beta constant segments. Libraries were amplified in two PCR steps, with sample barcodes and sequencing adapters added in the second step. Sequencing of libraries was performed on Illumina HiSeq 2500 (2x100 bp) or NovaSeq (2x150 bp). The source study handled its data this way. Reads were demultiplexed and collapsed into UMI consensus sequences with MIGEC, and V(D)J alignment was performed with MiXCR. Using edgeR on replicate PBMC samples, clonotypes were called vaccine-responding if FDR was below 0.01 and the log2 fold change was above 5 up to day 15. Each bulk clonotype was labeled CD4 or CD8 based on which sequenced repertoire, CD4 or CD8, contained the clonotype at higher abundance. TCRdb handled the public reads itself, with Q25 trimming in fastp and clone calling in MiXCR, and kept productive beta chains. Each record represents a unique CDR3 protein, reported with the most common genes and DNA among its rows. The V and J calls were determined by TCRdb, not by the authors. The sample includes around 550,000 distinct CDR3 sequences, with 15% to 20% observed a single time. Of the sample, roughly an eighth falls within the top ten clones.

This specimen's treatment or condition label, interpreted: live attenuated yellow fever vaccine strain. Two biological replicates of bulk PBMCs were collected at each blood-draw timepoint. PBMCs were isolated from peripheral blood using a standard Ficoll-Paque protocol. TriZol was used to extract RNA from bulk PBMCs, from CD4 and CD8 fractions, and from dextramer-positive and dextramer-negative fractions. This clonotype was seen more than once but under ten times. Its antigen specificity is not known. Base quality data are lacking; no much larger clone is found one base away. Clipping removes 7 bases from V and 1 base from J, with 8 as the unmatched junction base count. Including the terminal cysteine and phenylalanine, the CDR3 comprises 17 residues. Just the 51-base CDR3 DNA is kept, in frame starting at base 1. In the germline V gene (reference sequence), CDR1 corresponds to LNHDA and CDR2 to SQIVND.

This receptor was identified in a man between 25 and 39 years old who received the YFV17D yellow fever vaccine. This receptor chain uses TRBV19 and TRBJ2-1; 12 bases in between match TRBD2. Material: PBMCs, obtained 15 days after the yellow fever booster vaccination. CDR3 region: CASTLAGGSVSYNEQFF. The DNA sequence follows: TGTGCCAGTACACTAGCGGGAGGCTCTGTTTCCTACAATGAGCAGTTCTTC.